This T cell receptor (beta chain) was recovered during a study of blood T cell repertoires in COVID-19. Overall study: Acute and convalescent COVID-19 specimens originated in the United States, Italy and Spain. PBMCs, B-cell-depleted T cells, or T cells provided the cDNA or gDNA that made up the material.

The germline V gene has CDR1 SEHNR and CDR2 FQNEAQ (reference sequence). Trimming pared 5 bases from V and 8 bases from J, leaving 18 bases between. There are 14 residues in the CDR3. As handled by the study authors: Cell counts per sample came from amplifying reference gene primers. Some clones are missing from TCRdb's copy, which holds only in-frame ones; the method was immunoSEQ multiplex PCR. V, J and clone size reflect that table, while D and trimming were determined from the DNA. The sample lists 210,000 or so clones, around 84% seen once, with 15% to 20% in the top ten. This sequence was found in a human donor in a cohort sampled during active COVID-19. The sequenced sample was peripheral blood. The chain uses TRBV7-9 and TRBJ1-2; D perhaps matches TRBD1 (5 bases). CDR3 coding DNA: TGTGCCAGCAGCAAAGACGCGGGGGGAGGAGGCTACACCTTC. This codes for CASSKDAGGGGYTF.